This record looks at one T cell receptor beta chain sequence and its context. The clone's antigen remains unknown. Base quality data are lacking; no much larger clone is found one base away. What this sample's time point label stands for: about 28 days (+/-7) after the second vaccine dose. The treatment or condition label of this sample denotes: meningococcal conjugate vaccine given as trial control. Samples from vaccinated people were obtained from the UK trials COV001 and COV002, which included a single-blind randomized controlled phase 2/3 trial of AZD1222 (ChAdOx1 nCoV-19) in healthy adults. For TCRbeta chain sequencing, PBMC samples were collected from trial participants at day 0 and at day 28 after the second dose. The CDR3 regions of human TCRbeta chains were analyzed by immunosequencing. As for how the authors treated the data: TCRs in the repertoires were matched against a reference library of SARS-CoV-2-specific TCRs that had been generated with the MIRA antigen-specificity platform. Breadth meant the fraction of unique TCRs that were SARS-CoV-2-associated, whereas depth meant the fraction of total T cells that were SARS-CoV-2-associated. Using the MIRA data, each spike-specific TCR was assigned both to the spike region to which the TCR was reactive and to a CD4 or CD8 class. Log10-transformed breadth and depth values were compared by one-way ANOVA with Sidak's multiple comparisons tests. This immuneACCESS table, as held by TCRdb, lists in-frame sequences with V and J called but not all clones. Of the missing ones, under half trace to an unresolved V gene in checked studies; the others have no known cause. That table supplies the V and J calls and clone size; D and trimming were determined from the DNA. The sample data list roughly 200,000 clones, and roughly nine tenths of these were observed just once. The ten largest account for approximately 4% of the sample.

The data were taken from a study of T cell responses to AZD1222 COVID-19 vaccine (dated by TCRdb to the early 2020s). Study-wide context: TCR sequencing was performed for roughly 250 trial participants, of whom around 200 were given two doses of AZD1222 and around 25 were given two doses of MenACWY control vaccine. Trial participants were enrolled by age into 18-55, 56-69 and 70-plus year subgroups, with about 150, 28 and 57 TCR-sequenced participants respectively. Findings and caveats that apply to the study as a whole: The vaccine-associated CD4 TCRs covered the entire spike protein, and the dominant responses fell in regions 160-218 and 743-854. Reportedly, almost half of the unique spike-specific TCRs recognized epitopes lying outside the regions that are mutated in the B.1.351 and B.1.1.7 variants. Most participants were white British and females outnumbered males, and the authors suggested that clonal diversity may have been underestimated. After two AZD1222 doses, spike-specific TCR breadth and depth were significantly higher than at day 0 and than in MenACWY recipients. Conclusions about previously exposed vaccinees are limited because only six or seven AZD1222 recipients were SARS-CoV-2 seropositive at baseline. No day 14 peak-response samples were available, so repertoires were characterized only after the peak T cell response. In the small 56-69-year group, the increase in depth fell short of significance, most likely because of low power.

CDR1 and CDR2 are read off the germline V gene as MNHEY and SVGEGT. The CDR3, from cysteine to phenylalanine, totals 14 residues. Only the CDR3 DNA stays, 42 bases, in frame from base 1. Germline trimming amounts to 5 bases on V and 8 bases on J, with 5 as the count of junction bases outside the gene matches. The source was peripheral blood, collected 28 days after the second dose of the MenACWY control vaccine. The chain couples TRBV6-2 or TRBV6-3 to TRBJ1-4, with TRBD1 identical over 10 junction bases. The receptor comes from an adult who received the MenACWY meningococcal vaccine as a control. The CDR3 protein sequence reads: CASSTGTGAEKLFF. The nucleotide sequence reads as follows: TGTGCCAGCAGTACCGGGACAGGGGCCGAAAAACTGTTTTTT.